This T cell receptor beta chain was obtained from a study of blood T cell repertoires in COVID-19 (dated by TCRdb to the early 2020s). Looking at the study overall: Samples covering the acute and convalescent phases of COVID-19 were provided by collaborators in the United States, Italy and Spain. The samples were drawn from the first 160 participants of the ongoing ImmuneRACE study and from about 1,200 subjects provided by 6 global collaborators. The repertoires were released in a freely available public database intended as a resource for research on the immune response to SARS-CoV-2. Sample metadata almost always included a de-identified subject ID, COVID-19 status, age in years and sex. Subjects who had been exposed to COVID-19, were actively infected with it, or had recovered from it provided the deeply sampled blood TCRbeta repertoires that made up the dataset. The material from the prospective study consisted of cDNA or gDNA derived from T cells, B-cell-depleted T cells, or PBMCs. Where HLA class I and class II types were available, the types were taken from metadata supplied by the sample provider, not from assay-based typing. Overall results and qualifications from the work: Clinical and demographic metadata were provided uncurated, with the amount varying by source and participant.

At one collaborating source in Seattle, patients were enrolled during active infection and were followed longitudinally through the course of disease. Each collaborating institution followed its own protocols to collect whole blood in K2EDTA tubes. Collaborator samples were shipped for TCRbeta analysis as frozen whole blood, isolated PBMCs, or DNA extracted from either sample type. A note on this clone: What antigen it recognizes has not been identified. Qualities for individual bases were not recorded, and no much larger clone is one base off.

The germline V gene supplies CDR1 SGDLS and CDR2 YYNGEE. From the cysteine through the phenylalanine, the CDR3 covers 13 amino acids. The sequence is cut down to CDR3 DNA, 39 bases in frame from base 1. Germline trimming: 0 bases from V, 3 bases from J; junction bases outside gene matches: 0. TCRbeta CDR3 regions were amplified from genomic DNA by means of the immunoSEQ Assay, a bias-controlled multiplex PCR. Per the original workflow: The number of nucleated cells in each sample was estimated from the amplification of reference gene primers within the assay. To quantify the absolute abundance of each unique TCRbeta CDR3 rearrangement, sequence reads were collapsed and filtered. For each sample, productive Simpson clonality was calculated by taking the square root of Simpson's diversity index across productive rearrangements. Imported from immuneACCESS, the table was reduced by TCRdb to in-frame sequences with V and J called. These copies leave out some clones; in studies compared against another copy, an unresolved V gene accounts for under half, and the cause of the remainder is not known. For V, J and clone size, that table is used; D and trimming come from the DNA. Here the sample has 250,000 to 400,000 clones; 85% to 90% occur a single time. The top ten hold roughly 2.8% of the sample.

The chain employs TRBV9 and TRBJ2-7, with 7 bases in between that match TRBD1. What was sequenced was peripheral blood. The receptor comes from a woman in her 30s with COVID-19, enrolled during active disease. The bases are TGTGCCAGCAGCGTAGGGGACAGCTACGAGCAGTACTTC. Its protein is CASSVGDSYEQYF.